The rows below give T cell receptor beta chains drawn from one sample of a study of blood T cells in healthy people across ages. TCRdb analysed the 5' RACE reads with MiXCR anew, one entry per CDR3 protein. Of about 630,000 distinct CDR3 sequences listed, around 20% are singletons. Sequenced input: blood. The receptor set was obtained from a man aged 65 to 85 in good health. The CDR3 runs from the conserved cysteine through the conserved F or W. The order of the fields is CDR3 length, V gene, clone size, J gene, D gene, CDR3 DNA, CDR3 protein. D genes are given only for firm matches. Size is stated for part of the rows, as once, few or many counts, or as a class when the clone is expanded.

16,TRBV10-3,.,TRBJ2-7,.,TGTGCCATCAGTGAGTCGGGGAAGAACATCTCCTACGAGCAGTACTTC,CAISESGKNISYEQYF
13,TRBV4-1,.,TRBJ2-3,.,TGCGCCAGCAGCCAGGACCGGCAGGATACGCAGTATTTT,CASSQDRQDTQYF
11,TRBV6-2/TRBV6-3,many,TRBJ2-7,.,TGTGCCAGCAGTGAGCGAGCCGAGCAGTACTTC,CASSERAEQYF
17,TRBV7-6,.,TRBJ2-1,.,TGTGCCAGCAGCTTAGGGTTTGAGGGCTACTCCTACAATGAGCAGTTCTTC,CASSLGFEGYSYNEQFF
15,TRBV7-2,many,TRBJ2-1,.,TGTGCCAGCAGCCCCGTCGGCAACTCCTACAATGAGCAGTTCTTC,CASSPVGNSYNEQFF
16,TRBV28,many,TRBJ2-7,.,TGTGCCAGCAGTGGGCCCGAGGGCCTAAACTCCTACGAGCAGTACTTC,CASSGPEGLNSYEQYF
15,TRBV5-1,.,TRBJ2-3,TRBD1,TGCGCCAGCAGCCCGGGACAGAGGACAGGCGATACGCAGTATTTT,CASSPGQRTGDTQYF
17,TRBV20-1,.,TRBJ2-1,TRBD2,TGCAGTGCTAGAGTCTCGGGAGGAATGAGCTCCTACAATGAGCAGTTCTTC,CSARVSGGMSSYNEQFF
13,TRBV20-1,.,TRBJ2-1,.,TGCAGTGGGGTCAGAAGCTCCTACAATGAGCAGTTCTTC,CSGVRSSYNEQFF
14,TRBV28,few,TRBJ1-5,.,TGTGCCAGCAGTTTATTCTACGGCAATCAGCCCCAGCATTTT,CASSLFYGNQPQHF
15,TRBV12-3/TRBV12-4,.,TRBJ1-4,.,TGTGCCAGCAGTTTCGCGGGCCAGGATAATGAAAAACTGTTTTTT,CASSFAGQDNEKLFF
14,TRBV4-2,.,TRBJ2-1,.,TGTGCCAGCAGCCAACCCAGCGGCTACAATGAGCAGTTCTTC,CASSQPSGYNEQFF
13,TRBV7-2,few,TRBJ2-3,TRBD2,TGTGCCAGCAACCAAAGGCGGGAGTACCCGCAGTATTTT,CASNQRREYPQYF
15,TRBV5-1,few,TRBJ1-5,.,TGCGCCAGCAGCTTGAACGGTGGAGACAATCAGCCCCAGCATTTT,CASSLNGGDNQPQHF